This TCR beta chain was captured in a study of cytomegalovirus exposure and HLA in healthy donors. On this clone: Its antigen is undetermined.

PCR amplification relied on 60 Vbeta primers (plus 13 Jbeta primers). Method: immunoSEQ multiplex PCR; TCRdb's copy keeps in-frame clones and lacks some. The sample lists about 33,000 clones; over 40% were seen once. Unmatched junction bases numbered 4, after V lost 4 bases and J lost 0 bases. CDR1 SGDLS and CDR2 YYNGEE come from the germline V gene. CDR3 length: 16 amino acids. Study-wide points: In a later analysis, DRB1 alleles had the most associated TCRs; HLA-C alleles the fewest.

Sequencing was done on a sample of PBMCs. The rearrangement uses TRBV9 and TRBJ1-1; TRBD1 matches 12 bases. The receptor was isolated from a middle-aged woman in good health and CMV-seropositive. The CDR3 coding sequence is TGTGCCAGCAGCCAGGGACAGGGGGCTTTGAACACTGAAGCTTTCTTT. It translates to CASSQGQGALNTEAFF.